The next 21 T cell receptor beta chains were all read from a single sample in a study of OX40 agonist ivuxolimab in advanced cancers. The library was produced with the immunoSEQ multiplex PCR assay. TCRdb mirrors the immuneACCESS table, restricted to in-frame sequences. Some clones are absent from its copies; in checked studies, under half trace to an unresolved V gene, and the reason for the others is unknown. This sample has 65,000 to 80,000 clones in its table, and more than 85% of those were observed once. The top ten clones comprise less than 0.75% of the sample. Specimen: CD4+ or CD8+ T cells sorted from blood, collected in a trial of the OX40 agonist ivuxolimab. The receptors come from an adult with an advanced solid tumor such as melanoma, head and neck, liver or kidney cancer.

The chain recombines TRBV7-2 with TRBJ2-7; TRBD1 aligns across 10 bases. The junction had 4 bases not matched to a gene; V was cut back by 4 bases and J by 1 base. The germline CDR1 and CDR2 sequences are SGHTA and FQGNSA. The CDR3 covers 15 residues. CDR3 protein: CASSSRQGASYEQYF. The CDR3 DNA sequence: TGTGCCAGCAGCTCGAGACAGGGGGCATCCTACGAGCAGTACTTC.

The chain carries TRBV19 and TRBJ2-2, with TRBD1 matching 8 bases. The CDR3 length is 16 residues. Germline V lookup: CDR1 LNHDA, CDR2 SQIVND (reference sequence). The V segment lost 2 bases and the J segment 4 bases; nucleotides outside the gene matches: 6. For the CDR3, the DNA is TGTGCCAGTAGTATACCAGGGGGCGCGGGCACCGGGGAGCTGTTTTTT. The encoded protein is CASSIPGGAGTGELFF.

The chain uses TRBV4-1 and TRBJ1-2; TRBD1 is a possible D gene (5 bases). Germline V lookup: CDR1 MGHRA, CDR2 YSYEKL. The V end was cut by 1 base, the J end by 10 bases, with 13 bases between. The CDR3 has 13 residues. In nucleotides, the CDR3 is TGCGCCAGCAGCCAAGCTATCGACAGAGCCTACACCTTC. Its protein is CASSQAIDRAYTF.

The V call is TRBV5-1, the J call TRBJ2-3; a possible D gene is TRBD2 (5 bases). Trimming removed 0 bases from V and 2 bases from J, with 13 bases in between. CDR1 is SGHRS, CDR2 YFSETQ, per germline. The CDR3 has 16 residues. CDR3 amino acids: CASSLGSRADTDTQYF. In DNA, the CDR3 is TGCGCCAGCAGCTTGGGTTCGCGGGCCGACACAGATACGCAGTATTTT.

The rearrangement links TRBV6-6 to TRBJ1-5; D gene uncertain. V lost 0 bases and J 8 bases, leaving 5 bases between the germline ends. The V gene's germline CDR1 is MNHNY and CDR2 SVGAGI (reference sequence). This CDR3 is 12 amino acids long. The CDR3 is CASSYSNEPQHF. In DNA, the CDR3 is TGTGCCAGCAGTTACTCGAATGAGCCCCAGCATTTT.

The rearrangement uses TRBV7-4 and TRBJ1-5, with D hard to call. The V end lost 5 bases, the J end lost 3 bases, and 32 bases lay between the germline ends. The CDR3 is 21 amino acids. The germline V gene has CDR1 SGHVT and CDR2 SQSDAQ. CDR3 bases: TGTGCCAGCAGCACACTTCGCTTTAGCCGGTCAGCCTTCCCCACCAATCAGCCCCAGCATTTT. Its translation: CASSTLRFSRSAFPTNQPQHF.

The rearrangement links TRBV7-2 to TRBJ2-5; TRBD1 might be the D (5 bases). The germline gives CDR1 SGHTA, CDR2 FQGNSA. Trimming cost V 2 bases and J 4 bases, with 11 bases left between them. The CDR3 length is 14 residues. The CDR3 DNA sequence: TGTGCCAGCAGCTTATTTCAGGGAAGAGAGACCCAGTACTTC. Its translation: CASSLFQGRETQYF.

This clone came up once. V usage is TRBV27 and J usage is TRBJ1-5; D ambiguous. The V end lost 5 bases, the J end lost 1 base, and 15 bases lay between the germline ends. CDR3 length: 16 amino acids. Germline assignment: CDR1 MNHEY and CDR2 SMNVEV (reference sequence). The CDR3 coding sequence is TGTGCCAGCAGTCCCCACCCTCGCTCAAGCAATCAGCCCCAGCATTTT. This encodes CASSPHPRSSNQPQHF.

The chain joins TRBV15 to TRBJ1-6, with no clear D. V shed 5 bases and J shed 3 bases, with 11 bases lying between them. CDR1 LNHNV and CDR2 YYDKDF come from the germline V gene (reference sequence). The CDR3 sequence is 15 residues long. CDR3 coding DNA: TGTGCCACCAGCCCCGTAAGGAGCTATAATTCACCCCTCCACTTT. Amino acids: CATSPVRSYNSPLHF.

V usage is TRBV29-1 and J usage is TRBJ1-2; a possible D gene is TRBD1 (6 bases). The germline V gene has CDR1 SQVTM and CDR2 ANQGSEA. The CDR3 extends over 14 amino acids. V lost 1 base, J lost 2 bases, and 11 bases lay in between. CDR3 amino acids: CSVEVAGANYGYTF. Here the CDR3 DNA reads TGCAGCGTTGAAGTTGCGGGGGCGAACTATGGCTACACCTTC.

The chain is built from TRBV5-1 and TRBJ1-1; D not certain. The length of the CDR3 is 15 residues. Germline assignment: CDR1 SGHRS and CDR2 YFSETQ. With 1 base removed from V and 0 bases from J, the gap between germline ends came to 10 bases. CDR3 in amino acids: CASSLRTELNTEAFF. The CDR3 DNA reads TGCGCCAGCAGCTTGCGTACAGAGTTGAACACTGAAGCTTTCTTT.

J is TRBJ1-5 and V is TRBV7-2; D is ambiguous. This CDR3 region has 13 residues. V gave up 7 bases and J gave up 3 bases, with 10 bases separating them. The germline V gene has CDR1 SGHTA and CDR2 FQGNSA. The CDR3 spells CASTLGFNQPQHF. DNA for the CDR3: TGTGCCAGCACCCTGGGTTTCAATCAGCCCCAGCATTTT.

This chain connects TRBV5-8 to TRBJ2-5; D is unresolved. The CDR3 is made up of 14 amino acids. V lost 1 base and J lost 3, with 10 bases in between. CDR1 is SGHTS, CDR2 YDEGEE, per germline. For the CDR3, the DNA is TGTGCCAGCAGCTTGTTAGGGAACAAAGAGACCCAGTACTTC. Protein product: CASSLLGNKETQYF.

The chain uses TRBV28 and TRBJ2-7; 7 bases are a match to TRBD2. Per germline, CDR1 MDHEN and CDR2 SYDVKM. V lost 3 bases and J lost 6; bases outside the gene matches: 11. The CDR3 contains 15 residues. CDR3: CASSFGGFGGSEQYF. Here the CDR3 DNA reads TGTGCCAGCAGTTTCGGCGGTTTCGGCGGGAGCGAGCAGTACTTC.

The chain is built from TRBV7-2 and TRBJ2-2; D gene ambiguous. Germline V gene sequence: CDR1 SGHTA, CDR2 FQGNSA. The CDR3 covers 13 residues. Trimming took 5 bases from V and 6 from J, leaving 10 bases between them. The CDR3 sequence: CASSPPLPGELFF. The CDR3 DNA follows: TGTGCCAGCAGCCCCCCTTTACCCGGGGAGCTGTTTTTT.

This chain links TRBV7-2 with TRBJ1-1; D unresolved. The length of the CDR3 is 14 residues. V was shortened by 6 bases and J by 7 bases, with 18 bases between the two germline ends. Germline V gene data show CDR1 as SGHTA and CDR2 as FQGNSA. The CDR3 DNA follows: TGTGCCAGCAGGGTGACTGGGATAACCCTTGAAGCTTTCTTT. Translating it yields CASRVTGITLEAFF.

This chain's CDR3 is CASIGLAGAYEQYF. CDR3 nucleotides: TGTGCCAGCATCGGACTAGCGGGAGCCTACGAGCAGTACTTC. V gene TRBV6-5 combines with J gene TRBJ2-7; 13 nucleotides match TRBD2. From germline, CDR1 is MNHEY and CDR2 SVGAGI. CDR3 length: 14 residues. V lost 7 bases and J lost 2; bases outside the gene matches: 2.

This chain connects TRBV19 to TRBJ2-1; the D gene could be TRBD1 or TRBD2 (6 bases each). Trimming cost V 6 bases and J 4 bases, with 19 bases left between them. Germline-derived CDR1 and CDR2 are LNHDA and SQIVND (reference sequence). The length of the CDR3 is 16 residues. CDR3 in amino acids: CASSMGTGGWYNEQFF. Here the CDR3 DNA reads TGTGCCAGTAGCATGGGAACCGGGGGCTGGTACAATGAGCAGTTCTTC.

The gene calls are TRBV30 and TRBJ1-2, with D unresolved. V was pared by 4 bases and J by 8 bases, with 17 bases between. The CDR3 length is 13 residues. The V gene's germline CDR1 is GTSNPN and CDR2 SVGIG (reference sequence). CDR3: CAWTGLIYEGYTF. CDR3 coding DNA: TGTGCCTGGACTGGACTGATTTATGAAGGCTACACCTTC.

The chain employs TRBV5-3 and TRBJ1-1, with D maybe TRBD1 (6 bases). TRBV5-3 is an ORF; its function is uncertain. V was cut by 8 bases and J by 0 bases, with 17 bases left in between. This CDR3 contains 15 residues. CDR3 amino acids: CASTRRQAMNTEAFF. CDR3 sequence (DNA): TGTGCCAGCACCAGAAGACAGGCCATGAACACTGAAGCTTTCTTT.

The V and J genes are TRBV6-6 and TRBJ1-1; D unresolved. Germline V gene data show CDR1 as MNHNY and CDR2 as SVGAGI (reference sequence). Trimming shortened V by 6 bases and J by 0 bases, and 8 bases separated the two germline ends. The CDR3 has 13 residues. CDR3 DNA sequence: TGTGCCAGCAGCTCGATAATGAACACTGAAGCTTTCTTT. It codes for CASSSIMNTEAFF.